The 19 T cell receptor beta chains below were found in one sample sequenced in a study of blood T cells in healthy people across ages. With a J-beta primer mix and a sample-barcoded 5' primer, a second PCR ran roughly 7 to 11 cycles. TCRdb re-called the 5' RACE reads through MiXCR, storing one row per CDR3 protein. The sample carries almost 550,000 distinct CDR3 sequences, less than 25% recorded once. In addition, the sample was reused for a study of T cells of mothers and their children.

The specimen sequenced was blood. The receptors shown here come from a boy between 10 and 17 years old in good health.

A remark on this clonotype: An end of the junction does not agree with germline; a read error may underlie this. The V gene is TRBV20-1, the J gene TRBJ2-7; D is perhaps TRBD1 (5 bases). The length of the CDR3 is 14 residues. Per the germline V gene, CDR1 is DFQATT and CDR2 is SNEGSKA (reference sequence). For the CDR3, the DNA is TGCAGTGCTAGAGATCTAGGGGCTCCCTACGTGCAGTACTTC. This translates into CSARDLGAPYVQYF.

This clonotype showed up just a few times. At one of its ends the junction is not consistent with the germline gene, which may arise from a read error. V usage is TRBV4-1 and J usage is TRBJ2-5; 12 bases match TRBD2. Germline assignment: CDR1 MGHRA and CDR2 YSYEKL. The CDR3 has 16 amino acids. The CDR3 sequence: CASSQSTSGGQETQHF. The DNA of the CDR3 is TGCGCCAGCAGCCAATCGACTAGCGGGGGCCAGGAGACCCAGCACTTC.

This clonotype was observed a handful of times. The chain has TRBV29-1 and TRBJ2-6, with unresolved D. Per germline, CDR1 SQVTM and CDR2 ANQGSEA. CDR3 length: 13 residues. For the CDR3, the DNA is TGCAGTATCGGTCTCTCTGGGGCCAACGTCCTGACTTTC. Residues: CSIGLSGANVLTF.

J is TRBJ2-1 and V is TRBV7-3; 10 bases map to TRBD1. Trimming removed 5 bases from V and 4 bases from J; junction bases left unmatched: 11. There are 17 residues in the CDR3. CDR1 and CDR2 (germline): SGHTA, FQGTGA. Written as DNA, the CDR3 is TGTGCCAGCAGCCCGGACGTGGGACAGGGGATATACAATGAGCAGTTCTTC. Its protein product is CASSPDVGQGIYNEQFF.

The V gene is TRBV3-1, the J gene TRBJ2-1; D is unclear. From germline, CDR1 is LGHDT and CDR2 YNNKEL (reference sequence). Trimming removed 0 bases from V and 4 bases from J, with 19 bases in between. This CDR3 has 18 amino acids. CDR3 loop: CASSQDLVDAGIYNEQFF. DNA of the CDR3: TGTGCCAGCAGCCAAGATCTGGTAGACGCAGGAATTTACAATGAGCAGTTCTTC.

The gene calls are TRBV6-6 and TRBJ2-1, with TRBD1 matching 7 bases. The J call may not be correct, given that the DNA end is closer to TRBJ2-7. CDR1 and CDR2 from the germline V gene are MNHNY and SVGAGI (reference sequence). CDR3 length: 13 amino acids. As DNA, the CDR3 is TGTGCCAGCAGTTACGGGGACAGCCTGGAGCAGTACTTC. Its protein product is CASSYGDSLEQYF.

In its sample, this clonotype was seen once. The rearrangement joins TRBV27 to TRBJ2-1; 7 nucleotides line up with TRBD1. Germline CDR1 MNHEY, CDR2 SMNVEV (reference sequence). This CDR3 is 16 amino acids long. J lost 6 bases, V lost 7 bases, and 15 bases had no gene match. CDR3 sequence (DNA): TGTGCCAGCAATCTCGTCGAAGGACAGGATAGCAATGAGCAGTTCTTC. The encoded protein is CASNLVEGQDSNEQFF.

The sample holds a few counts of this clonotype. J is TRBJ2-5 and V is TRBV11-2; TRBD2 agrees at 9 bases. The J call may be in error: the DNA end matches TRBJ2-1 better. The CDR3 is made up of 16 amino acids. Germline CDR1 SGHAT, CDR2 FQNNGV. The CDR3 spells CASSLRPRSGSPEQFF. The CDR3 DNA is TGTGCCAGCAGCTTACGTCCGCGTAGCGGGAGTCCTGAGCAGTTCTTC.

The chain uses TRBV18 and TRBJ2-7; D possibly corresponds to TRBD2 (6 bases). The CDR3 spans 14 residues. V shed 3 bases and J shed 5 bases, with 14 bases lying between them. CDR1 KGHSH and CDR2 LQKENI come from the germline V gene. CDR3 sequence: CASSPTSGAHEQYF. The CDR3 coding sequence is TGTGCCAGCTCACCGACTAGTGGGGCCCACGAGCAGTACTTC.

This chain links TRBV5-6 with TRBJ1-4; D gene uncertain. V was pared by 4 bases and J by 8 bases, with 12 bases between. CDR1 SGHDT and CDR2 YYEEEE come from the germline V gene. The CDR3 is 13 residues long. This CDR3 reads CASSPRVGEKLFF. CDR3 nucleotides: TGTGCCAGCAGCCCTCGGGTTGGGGAAAAACTGTTTTTT.

CDR3 coding DNA: TGTGCCAGCAGCATGTGTACGGCAATGAACACTGAAGCTTTCTTT. Protein product: CASSMCTAMNTEAFF. The chain joins TRBV21-1 to TRBJ1-1. TRBV21-1 is a recognized pseudogene. CDR3 length equals 15 residues.

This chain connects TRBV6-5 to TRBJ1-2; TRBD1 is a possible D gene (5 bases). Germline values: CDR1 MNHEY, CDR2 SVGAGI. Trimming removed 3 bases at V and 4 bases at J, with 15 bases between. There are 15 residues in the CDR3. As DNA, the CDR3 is TGTGCCAGCAGTTATGCGGGGCCCGATTCCTATGGCTACACCTTC. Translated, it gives CASSYAGPDSYGYTF.

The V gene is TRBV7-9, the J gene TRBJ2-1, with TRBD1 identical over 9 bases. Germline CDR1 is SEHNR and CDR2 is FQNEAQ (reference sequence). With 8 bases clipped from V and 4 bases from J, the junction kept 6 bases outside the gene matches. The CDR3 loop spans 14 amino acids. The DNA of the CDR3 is TGTGCCAGCGACCGGGACAGGGAATACAATGAGCAGTTCTTC. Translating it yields CASDRDREYNEQFF.

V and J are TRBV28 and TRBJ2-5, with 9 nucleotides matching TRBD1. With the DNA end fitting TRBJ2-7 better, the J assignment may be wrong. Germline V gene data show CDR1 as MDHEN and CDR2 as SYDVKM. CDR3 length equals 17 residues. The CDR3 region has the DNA TGTGCCAGCAGTTTGGGAACCGGGACAGGGAAGAACTACGAGCAGTACTTC. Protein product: CASSLGTGTGKNYEQYF.

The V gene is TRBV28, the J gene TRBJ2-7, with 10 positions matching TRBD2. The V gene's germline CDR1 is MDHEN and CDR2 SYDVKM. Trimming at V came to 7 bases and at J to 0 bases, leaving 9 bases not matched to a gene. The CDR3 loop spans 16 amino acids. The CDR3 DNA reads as TGTGCCAGCAACACCGCTAGCGGGAGAGACTCCTACGAGCAGTACTTC. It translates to CASNTASGRDSYEQYF.

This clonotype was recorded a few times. CDR3 DNA: TGTGCCACCAGCCCTTCGGAGGGGGCGCGCCCTAATGAAAAACTGTTTTTT. Its protein is CATSPSEGARPNEKLFF. V gene TRBV15 combines with J gene TRBJ1-4; 7 nucleotides line up with TRBD1. Germline V gene sequence: CDR1 LNHNV, CDR2 YYDKDF (reference sequence). The CDR3 runs to 17 residues. With 5 bases clipped from V and 3 bases from J, the junction kept 12 bases outside the gene matches.

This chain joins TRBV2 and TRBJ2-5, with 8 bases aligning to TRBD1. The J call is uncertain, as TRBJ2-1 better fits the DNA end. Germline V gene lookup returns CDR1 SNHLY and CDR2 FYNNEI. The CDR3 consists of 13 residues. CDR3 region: CASSDWTGREQFF. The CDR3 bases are TGTGCCAGCAGTGACTGGACAGGGCGGGAGCAGTTCTTC.

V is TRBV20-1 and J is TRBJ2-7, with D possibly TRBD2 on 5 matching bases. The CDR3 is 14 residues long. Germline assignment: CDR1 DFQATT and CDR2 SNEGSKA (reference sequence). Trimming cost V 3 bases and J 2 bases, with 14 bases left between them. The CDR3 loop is CSARTDQAAYEQYF. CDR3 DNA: TGCAGTGCTAGGACGGATCAAGCGGCCTACGAGCAGTACTTC.

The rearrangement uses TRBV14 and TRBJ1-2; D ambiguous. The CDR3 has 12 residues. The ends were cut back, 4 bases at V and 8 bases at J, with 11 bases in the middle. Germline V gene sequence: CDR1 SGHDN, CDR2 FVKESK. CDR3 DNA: TGTGCCAGCAGCCGAGATATCCGGGGCTACACCTTC. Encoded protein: CASSRDIRGYTF.